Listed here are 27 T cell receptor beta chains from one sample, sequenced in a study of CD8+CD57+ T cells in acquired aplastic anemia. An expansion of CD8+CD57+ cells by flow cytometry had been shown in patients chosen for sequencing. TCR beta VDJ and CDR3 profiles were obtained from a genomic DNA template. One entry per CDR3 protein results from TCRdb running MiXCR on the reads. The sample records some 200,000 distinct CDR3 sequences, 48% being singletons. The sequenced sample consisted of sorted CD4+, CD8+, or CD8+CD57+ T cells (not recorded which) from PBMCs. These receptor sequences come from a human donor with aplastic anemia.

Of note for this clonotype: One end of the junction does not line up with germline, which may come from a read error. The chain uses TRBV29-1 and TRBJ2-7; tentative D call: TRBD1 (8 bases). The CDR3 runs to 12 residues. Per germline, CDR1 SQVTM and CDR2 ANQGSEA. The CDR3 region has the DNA TGCAGCGTGCAGACAGGGGACTACGATCAGTACTTC. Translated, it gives CSVQTGDYDQYF.

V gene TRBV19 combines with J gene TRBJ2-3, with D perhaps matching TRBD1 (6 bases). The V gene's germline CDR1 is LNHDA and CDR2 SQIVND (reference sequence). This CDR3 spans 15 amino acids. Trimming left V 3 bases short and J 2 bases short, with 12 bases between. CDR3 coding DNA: TGTGCCAGTAGTATGACAGGTTCGGCCACAGATACGCAGTATTTT. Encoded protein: CASSMTGSATDTQYF.

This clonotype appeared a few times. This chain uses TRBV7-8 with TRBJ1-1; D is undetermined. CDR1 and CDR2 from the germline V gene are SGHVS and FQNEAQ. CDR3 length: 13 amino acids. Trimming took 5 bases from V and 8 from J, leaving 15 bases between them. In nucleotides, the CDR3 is TGTGCCAGCAGCCCGACCTGGATCGCGGAAGCTTTCTTT. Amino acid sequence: CASSPTWIAEAFF.

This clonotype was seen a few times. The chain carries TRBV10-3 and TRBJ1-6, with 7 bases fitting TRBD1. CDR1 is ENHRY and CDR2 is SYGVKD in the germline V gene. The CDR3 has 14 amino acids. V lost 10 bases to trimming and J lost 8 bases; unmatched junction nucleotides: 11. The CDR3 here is CASTSQGMYSPLHF. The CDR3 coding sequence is TGTGCCAGCACCTCACAGGGGATGTATTCACCCCTCCACTTT.

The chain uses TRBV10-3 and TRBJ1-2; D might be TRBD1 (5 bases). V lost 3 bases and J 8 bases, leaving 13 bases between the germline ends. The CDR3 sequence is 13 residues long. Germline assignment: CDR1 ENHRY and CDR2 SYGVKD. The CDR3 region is CAISEDQGYGYTF. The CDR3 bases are TGTGCCATCAGTGAAGATCAGGGATACGGCTACACCTTC.

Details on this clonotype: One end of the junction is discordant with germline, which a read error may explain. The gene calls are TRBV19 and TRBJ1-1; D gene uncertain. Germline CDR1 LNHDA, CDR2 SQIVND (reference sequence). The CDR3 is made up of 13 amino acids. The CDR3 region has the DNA TGTGCCAGTAGTATTGACCTGAACACCGAAGCTTCCTTT. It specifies CASSIDLNTEASF.

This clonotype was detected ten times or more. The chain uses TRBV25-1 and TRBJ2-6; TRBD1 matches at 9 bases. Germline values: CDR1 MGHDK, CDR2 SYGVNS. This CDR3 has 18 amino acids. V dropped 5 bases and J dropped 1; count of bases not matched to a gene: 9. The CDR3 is CASSRQGGRLSGANVLTF. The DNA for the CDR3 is TGTGCCAGCAGTAGACAGGGGGGCCGCCTATCTGGGGCCAACGTCCTGACTTTC.

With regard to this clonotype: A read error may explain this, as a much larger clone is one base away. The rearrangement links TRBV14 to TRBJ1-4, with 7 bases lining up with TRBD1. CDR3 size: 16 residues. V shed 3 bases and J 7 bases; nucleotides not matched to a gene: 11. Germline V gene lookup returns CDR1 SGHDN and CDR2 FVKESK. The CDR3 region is CASSHTWHRGSEKLFF. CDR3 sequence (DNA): TGTGCCAGCAGCCACACCTGGCACAGGGGAAGTGAAAAACTGTTTTTT.

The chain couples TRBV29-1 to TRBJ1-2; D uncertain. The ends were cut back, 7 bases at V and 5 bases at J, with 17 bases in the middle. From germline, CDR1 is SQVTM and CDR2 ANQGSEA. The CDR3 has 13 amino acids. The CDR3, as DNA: TGCAGCGGAGTGGGAGGTTTTGAGTATGGCTACACCTTC. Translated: CSGVGGFEYGYTF.

The CDR3 here is CAISEPRNEQFF. In nucleotides, the CDR3 is TGTGCCATCAGTGAGCCTCGCAATGAGCAGTTCTTC. This chain connects TRBV10-3 to TRBJ2-1; D is ambiguous. V was pared by 2 bases and J by 6 bases, with 5 bases between. Germline CDR1 is ENHRY and CDR2 is SYGVKD. This CDR3 has 12 residues.

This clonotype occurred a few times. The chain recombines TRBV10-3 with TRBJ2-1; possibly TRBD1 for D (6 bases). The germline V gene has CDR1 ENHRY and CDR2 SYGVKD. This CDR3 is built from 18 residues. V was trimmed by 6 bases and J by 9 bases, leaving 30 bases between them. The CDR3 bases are TGTGCCATCAGCGAGCCACCGACAGGCCAAATCAAATCAAGTGAGCAGTTCTTC. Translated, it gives CAISEPPTGQIKSSEQFF.

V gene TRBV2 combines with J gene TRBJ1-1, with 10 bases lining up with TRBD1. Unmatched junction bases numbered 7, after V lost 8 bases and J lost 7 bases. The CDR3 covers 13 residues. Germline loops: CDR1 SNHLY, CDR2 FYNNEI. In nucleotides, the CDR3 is TGTGCCAGCCGTGGGACAGGGGCGGGTGAAGCTTTCTTT. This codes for CASRGTGAGEAFF.

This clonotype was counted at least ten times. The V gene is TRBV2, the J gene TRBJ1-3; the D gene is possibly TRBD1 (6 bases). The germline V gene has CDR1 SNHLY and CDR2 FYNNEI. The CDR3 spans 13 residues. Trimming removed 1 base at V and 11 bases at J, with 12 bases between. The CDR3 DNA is TGTGCCAGCAGTGAAGACAGGGCGGGAGCCATATATTTT. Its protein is CASSEDRAGAIYF. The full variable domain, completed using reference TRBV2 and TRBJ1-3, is EPEVTQTPSHQVTQMGQEVILRCVPISNHLYFYWYRQILGQKVEFLVSFYNNEISEKSEIFDDQFSVERPDGSNFTLKIRSTKLEDSAMYFCASSEDRAGAIYFGEGSWLTVV.

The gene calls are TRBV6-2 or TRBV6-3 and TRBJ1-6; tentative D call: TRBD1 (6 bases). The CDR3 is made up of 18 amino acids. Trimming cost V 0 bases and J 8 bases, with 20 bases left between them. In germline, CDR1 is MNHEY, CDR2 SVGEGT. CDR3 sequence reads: CASSYSRRLRGADSPLHF. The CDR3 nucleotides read TGTGCCAGCAGTTACTCGAGGCGTCTGAGGGGGGCAGATTCACCCCTCCACTTT.

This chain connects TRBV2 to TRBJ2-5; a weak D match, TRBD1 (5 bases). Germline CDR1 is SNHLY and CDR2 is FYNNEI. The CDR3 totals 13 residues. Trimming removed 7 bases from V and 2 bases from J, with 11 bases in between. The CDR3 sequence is CASTRTRQETQYF. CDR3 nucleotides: TGTGCCAGCACCCGGACACGTCAAGAGACCCAGTACTTC.

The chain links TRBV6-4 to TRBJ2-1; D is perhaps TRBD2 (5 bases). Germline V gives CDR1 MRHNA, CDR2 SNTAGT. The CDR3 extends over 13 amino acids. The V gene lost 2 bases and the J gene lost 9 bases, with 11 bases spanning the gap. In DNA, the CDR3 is TGTGCCAGCAGTGACAGCCTAGAGGGTGAGCAGTTCTTC. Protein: CASSDSLEGEQFF.

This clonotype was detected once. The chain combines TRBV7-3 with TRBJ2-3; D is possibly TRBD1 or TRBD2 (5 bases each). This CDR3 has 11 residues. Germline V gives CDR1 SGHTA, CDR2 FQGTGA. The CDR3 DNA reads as TGTGCAGGCCTCTGGGGGGATACGCAGTATTTT. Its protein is CAGLWGDTQYF.

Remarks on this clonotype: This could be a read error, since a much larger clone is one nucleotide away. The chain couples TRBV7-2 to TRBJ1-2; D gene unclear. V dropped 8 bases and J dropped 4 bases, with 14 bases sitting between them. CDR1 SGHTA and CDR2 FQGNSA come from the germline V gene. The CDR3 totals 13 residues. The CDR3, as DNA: TGTGCCAGCCCCTACCCCCCCGCCTATGGCTACACCTTC. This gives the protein CASPYPPAYGYTF.

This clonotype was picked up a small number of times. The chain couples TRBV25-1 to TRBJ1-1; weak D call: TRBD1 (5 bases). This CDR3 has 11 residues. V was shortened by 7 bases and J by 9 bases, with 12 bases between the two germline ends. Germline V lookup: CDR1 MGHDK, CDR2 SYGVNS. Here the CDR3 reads CASMAGPQAFF. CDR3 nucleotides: TGTGCCAGCATGGCAGGGCCACAAGCTTTCTTT. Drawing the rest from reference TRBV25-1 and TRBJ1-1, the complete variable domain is EADIYQTPRYLVIGTGKKITLECSQTMGHDKMYWYQQDPGMELHLIHYSYGVNSTEKGDLSSESTVSRIRTEHFPLTLESARPSHTSQYLCASMAGPQAFFGQGTRLTVV.

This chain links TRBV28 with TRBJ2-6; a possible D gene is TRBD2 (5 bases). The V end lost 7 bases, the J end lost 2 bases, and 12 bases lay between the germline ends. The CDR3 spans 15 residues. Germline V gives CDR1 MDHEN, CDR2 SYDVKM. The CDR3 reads CASTLRGPGANVLTF. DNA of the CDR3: TGTGCCAGCACCCTCCGAGGGCCTGGGGCCAACGTCCTGACTTTC.

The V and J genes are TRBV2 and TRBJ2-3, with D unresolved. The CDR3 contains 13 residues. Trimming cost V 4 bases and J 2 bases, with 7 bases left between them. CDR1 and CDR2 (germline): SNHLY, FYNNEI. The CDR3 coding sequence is TGTGCCAGCAGTGTTACGGACACAGATACGCAGTATTTT. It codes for CASSVTDTDTQYF.

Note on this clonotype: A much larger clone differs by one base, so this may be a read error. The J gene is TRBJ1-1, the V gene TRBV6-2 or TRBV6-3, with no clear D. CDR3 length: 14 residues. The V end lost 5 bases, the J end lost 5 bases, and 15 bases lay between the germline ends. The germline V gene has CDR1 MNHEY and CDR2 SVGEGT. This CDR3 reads CASSLRTSKTEAFF. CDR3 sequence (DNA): TGTGCCAGCAGTCTACGGACTTCGAAGACTGAAGCTTTCTTT.

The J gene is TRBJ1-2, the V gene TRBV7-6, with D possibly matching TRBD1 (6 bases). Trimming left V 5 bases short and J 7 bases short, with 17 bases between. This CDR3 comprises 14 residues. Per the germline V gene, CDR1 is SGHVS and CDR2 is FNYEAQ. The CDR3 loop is CASSINREGIGYTF. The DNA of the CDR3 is TGTGCCAGCAGCATTAACAGGGAGGGAATTGGCTACACCTTC.

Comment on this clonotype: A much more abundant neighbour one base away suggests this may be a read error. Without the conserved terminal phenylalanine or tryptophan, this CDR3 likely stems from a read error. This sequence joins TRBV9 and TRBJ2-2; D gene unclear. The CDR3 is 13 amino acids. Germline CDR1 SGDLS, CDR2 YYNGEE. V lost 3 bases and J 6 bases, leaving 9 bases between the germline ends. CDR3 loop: CASSGEFAGELFL. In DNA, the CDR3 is TGTGCCAGCAGCGGCGAATTCGCCGGGGAGCTGTTTCTT.

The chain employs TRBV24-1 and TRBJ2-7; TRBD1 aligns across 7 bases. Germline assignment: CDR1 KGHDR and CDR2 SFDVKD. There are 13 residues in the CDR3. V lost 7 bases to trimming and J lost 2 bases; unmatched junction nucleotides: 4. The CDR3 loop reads CATSAQGAYEQYF. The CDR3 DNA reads TGTGCCACCAGCGCGCAGGGGGCCTACGAGCAGTACTTC.

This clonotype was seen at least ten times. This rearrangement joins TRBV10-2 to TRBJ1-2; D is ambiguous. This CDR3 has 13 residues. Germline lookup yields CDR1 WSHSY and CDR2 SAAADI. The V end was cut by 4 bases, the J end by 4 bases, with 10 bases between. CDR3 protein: CASSVGNLYGYTF. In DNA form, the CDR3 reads TGCGCCAGCAGTGTTGGCAATCTCTATGGCTACACCTTC.

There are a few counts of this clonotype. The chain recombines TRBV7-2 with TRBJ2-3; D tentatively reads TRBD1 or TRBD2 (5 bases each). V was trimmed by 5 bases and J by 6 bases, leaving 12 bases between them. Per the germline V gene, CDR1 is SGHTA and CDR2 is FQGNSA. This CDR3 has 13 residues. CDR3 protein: CASSLNWGDTQYF. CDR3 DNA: TGTGCCAGCAGCCTCAATTGGGGGGATACGCAGTATTTT.